This passage covers 28 T cell receptor beta chains from one sample sequenced in a study of T cell responses to AZD1222 COVID-19 vaccine. Sequencing was performed with immunoSEQ multiplex PCR; in TCRdb, only in-frame clones are kept and a portion is missing. The table records over 150,000 clones, almost 90% of them present only once. The sample was peripheral blood, taken on day 0 of AZD1222 vaccination. The receptors come from an adult in good health.

The rearrangement links TRBV12-3 or TRBV12-4 to TRBJ1-5; TRBD1 matches at 8 bases. V lost 6 bases, J lost 5 bases, and 3 bases stayed unmatched. CDR3 length: 13 amino acids. CDR3 DNA sequence: TGTGCCAGCAGACCAGGGGGCTATCAGCCCCAGCATTTT. Protein product: CASRPGGYQPQHF.

In nucleotides, the CDR3 is TGTGCCAGCAGGATCTCACTGGGGCAGGAGCGGGGCTACGAGCAGTACTTC. Translation: CASRISLGQERGYEQYF. The rearrangement joins TRBV2 to TRBJ2-7, with 7 bases identical to TRBD2. Germline V gene lookup returns CDR1 SNHLY and CDR2 FYNNEI. The CDR3 has 17 residues. V lost 6 bases and J lost 3; bases outside the gene matches: 17.

The chain has TRBV28 and TRBJ2-3; a weak D match, TRBD1 (6 bases). The CDR3 contains 14 residues. Trimming took off 3 bases at V and 3 bases at J, with 10 bases between the two ends. Germline CDR1 MDHEN, CDR2 SYDVKM. As DNA, the CDR3 is TGTGCCAGCAGTTTGCAGGGGTGGACAGATACGCAGTATTTT. Protein product: CASSLQGWTDTQYF.

This chain links TRBV7-2 with TRBJ2-1, with 8 bases aligning to TRBD2. Unmatched junction bases numbered 12, after V lost 4 bases and J lost 7 bases. CDR1 is SGHTA and CDR2 is FQGNSA in the germline V gene. This CDR3 is built from 16 residues. Here the CDR3 DNA reads TGTGCCAGCAGCTCTCCACGGACTAGCAGAGGGAATGAGCAGTTCTTC. Amino acid sequence: CASSSPRTSRGNEQFF.

The rearrangement uses TRBV4-3 and TRBJ2-1, with 7 bases fitting TRBD2. Looked up from germline, CDR1 is LGHNA and CDR2 is YSLEER. The CDR3 is 16 amino acids. Trimming at V came to 0 bases and at J to 1 base, leaving 3 bases not matched to a gene. CDR3 sequence: CASSQEGAGSYNEQFF. CDR3 in DNA: TGCGCCAGCAGCCAAGAGGGAGCGGGATCCTACAATGAGCAGTTCTTC.

The chain joins TRBV5-1 to TRBJ1-3, with a weak D call TRBD1 (5 bases). The CDR3 consists of 15 residues. Germline-derived CDR1 and CDR2 are SGHRS and YFSETQ. The germline V and J ends were trimmed by 0 bases and 2 bases, with 9 bases remaining between them. In DNA form, the CDR3 reads TGCGCCAGCAGCTTGGGAGGGGAGACTGGAAACACCATATATTTT. Translation: CASSLGGETGNTIYF. The full variable domain, completed using reference TRBV5-1 and TRBJ1-3, is KAGVTQTPRYLIKTRGQQVTLSCSPISGHRSVSWYQQTPGQGLQFLFEYFSETQRNKGNFPGRFSGRQFSNSRSEMNVSTLELGDSALYLCASSLGGETGNTIYFGEGSWLTVV.

This clone showed up just once. The chain joins TRBV2 to TRBJ1-2; maybe TRBD1 (6 bases). The germline V gene encodes CDR1 SNHLY and CDR2 FYNNEI. This CDR3 spans 14 amino acids. V lost 8 bases and J lost 2, with 15 bases in between. This CDR3 reads CASQQGTVNYGYTF. The CDR3 bases are TGTGCCAGCCAGCAGGGGACGGTGAACTATGGCTACACCTTC.

The rearrangement links TRBV12-3 or TRBV12-4 to TRBJ1-5, with D uncertain. CDR3 length: 13 residues. V lost 5 bases and J 7 bases, leaving 12 bases between the germline ends. The CDR3, as DNA: TGTGCCAGCAGTCCGGCGGGGAACCAGCCCCAGCATTTT. Residues: CASSPAGNQPQHF.

The rearrangement joins TRBV4-1 to TRBJ2-5; unclear D gene. V lost 0 bases and J lost 2, with 7 bases in between. Germline-derived CDR1 and CDR2 are MGHRA and YSYEKL. The CDR3 consists of 14 residues. CDR3 region: CASSQEGQQETQYF. The CDR3 DNA follows: TGCGCCAGCAGCCAAGAAGGGCAGCAAGAGACCCAGTACTTC.

The V gene is TRBV30, the J gene TRBJ1-2, with D possibly being TRBD1 (6 bases). V shed 6 bases and J shed 5 bases, with 22 bases lying between them. The germline CDR1 and CDR2 sequences are GTSNPN and SVGIG (reference sequence). The CDR3 covers 15 residues. CDR3 in DNA: TGTGCCTGTCCTCTTGGGGGGGCCTCTAGGTATGGCTACACCTTC. It translates to CACPLGGASRYGYTF. Drawing the rest from reference TRBV30 and TRBJ1-2, the complete variable domain is SQTIHQWPATLVQPVGSPLSLECTVEGTSNPNLYWYRQAAGRGLQLLFYSVGIGQISSEVPQNLSASRPQDRQFILSSKKLLLSDSGFYLCACPLGGASRYGYTFGSGTRLTVV.

The chain uses TRBV5-1 and TRBJ1-5; no reliable D call. Germline V CDR1 and CDR2: SGHRS, YFSETQ. This CDR3 has 15 amino acids. Trimming stripped 3 bases from V and 6 bases from J, with 16 bases between. The CDR3 nucleotides are TGCGCCAGCAGCTCGGGAGTCACGGCGGGTCAGCCCCAGCATTTT. Its protein is CASSSGVTAGQPQHF.

J is TRBJ1-5 and V is TRBV11-3; D unresolved. V was trimmed by 7 bases and J by 7 bases, leaving 8 bases between them. CDR3 length equals 11 residues. Per germline, CDR1 SGHNT and CDR2 YENEEA. The CDR3 DNA is TGTGCCAGCACGGCGAGGCAGCCCCAGCATTTT. Its protein product is CASTARQPQHF.

J is TRBJ1-2 and V is TRBV7-2; no definite D call. Germline V gives CDR1 SGHTA, CDR2 FQGNSA. V lost 4 bases and J 8 bases, leaving 17 bases between the germline ends. The CDR3 has 14 residues. In DNA form, the CDR3 reads TGTGCCAGCAGCTCGGACGGTCCCGTGAGGGGCTACACCTTC. It is translated as CASSSDGPVRGYTF.

This clone was recorded a few times. The chain uses TRBV3-1 (or the pseudogene TRBV3-2) and TRBJ1-2; 7 bases line up with TRBD1. The V gene's germline CDR1 is LGHDT and CDR2 YNNKEL (reference sequence). The CDR3 runs 16 residues. V lost 1 base, J lost 4 bases, and 9 bases stayed unmatched. DNA of the CDR3: TGTGCCAGCAGCCAAGGGACAGGTGGGACGACCTATGGCTACACCTTC. Translated, it gives CASSQGTGGTTYGYTF.

The rearrangement links TRBV7-9 to TRBJ2-7, with 9 bases aligning to TRBD1. CDR1 is SEHNR, CDR2 FQNEAQ, per germline (reference sequence). V was clipped by 5 bases and J by 7 bases; unmatched bases: 3. The CDR3 runs 12 residues. The CDR3 protein is CASSGDRDEQYF. The DNA of the CDR3 is TGTGCCAGCAGCGGGGACAGGGATGAGCAGTACTTC. Looking up the rest from reference TRBV7-9 and TRBJ2-7 gives the full variable domain: DTGVSQNPRHKITKRGQNVTFRCDPISEHNRLYWYRQTLGQGPEFLTYFQNEAQLEKSRLLSDRFSAERPKGSFSTLEIQRTEQGDSAMYLCASSGDRDEQYFGPGTRLTVT.

The V call is TRBV29-1, the J call TRBJ1-2; tentatively, D is TRBD1 (5 bases). Germline V CDR1 and CDR2: SQVTM, ANQGSEA. This CDR3 comprises 13 residues. The germline V and J ends were trimmed by 6 bases and 8 bases, with 19 bases remaining between them. CDR3 bases: TGCAGCGTAACCTCCCACGGGACGGGGGGCTACACCTTC. Amino acid sequence: CSVTSHGTGGYTF.

This sequence joins TRBV20-1 and TRBJ2-7, with D unclear. Trimming removed 7 bases from V and 1 base from J, with 8 bases in between. CDR3 size: 11 residues. Germline assignment: CDR1 DFQATT and CDR2 SNEGSKA (reference sequence). The CDR3 DNA follows: TGCAGTGGGGTCATATCCTACGAGCAGTACTTC. Protein sequence: CSGVISYEQYF.

This chain connects TRBV6-5 to TRBJ1-2; D is undetermined. This CDR3 contains 13 residues. Trimming removed 5 bases at V and 7 bases at J, with 14 bases between. CDR1 and CDR2 (germline): MNHEY, SVGAGI. CDR3 in amino acids: CASSRPEGAGYTF. The CDR3 DNA sequence: TGTGCCAGCAGTCGGCCGGAGGGTGCTGGCTACACCTTC.

The chain links TRBV10-3 to TRBJ1-2, with 9 positions matching TRBD1. Germline V CDR1 and CDR2: ENHRY, SYGVKD. This CDR3 contains 17 residues. The trim removed 4 bases at V and 4 bases at J, leaving 13 bases unmatched. CDR3 sequence (DNA): TGTGCCATCAGTGGAGCGGCTCAGACAGGGGGTGCCTATGGCTACACCTTC. It encodes CAISGAAQTGGAYGYTF.

The chain links TRBV7-3 to TRBJ1-5; 7 bases fit TRBD1. This CDR3 spans 17 amino acids. The junction had 9 bases not matched to a gene; V was cut back by 2 bases and J by 2 bases. Germline V gene sequence: CDR1 SGHTA, CDR2 FQGTGA. CDR3 sequence (DNA): TGTGCCAGCAGCTTACACAGGGGAGAACAGGGCAATCAGCCCCAGCATTTT. Its translation is CASSLHRGEQGNQPQHF.

CDR3 sequence reads: CASSYVGAHGYTF. The CDR3 nucleotides are TGTGCCAGCAGTTACGTGGGGGCTCATGGCTACACCTTC. The chain carries TRBV6-5 and TRBJ1-2; TRBD1 is a possible D gene (6 bases). CDR1 is MNHEY, CDR2 SVGAGI, per germline. The V end lost 2 bases, the J end lost 6 bases, and 10 bases lay between the germline ends. The CDR3 runs 13 residues.

The rearrangement links TRBV6-5 to TRBJ1-1; D not certain. Germline CDR1 MNHEY, CDR2 SVGAGI. Deletions cut 0 bases from V and 6 bases from J, with 11 bases between. The CDR3 runs 14 residues. CDR3 in amino acids: CASSYSAGGPEAFF. For the CDR3, the DNA is TGTGCCAGCAGTTACTCCGCAGGAGGCCCTGAAGCTTTCTTT.

V and J are TRBV2 and TRBJ1-4; D perhaps matches TRBD1 (5 bases). V was cut by 5 bases and J by 13 bases, with 8 bases left in between. Germline V gene lookup returns CDR1 SNHLY and CDR2 FYNNEI. The CDR3 consists of 10 residues. CDR3 bases: TGTGCCAGCAGTCTTACAGGACTGTTTTTT. Amino acids: CASSLTGLFF.

This chain joins TRBV5-1 and TRBJ2-1; D uncertain. V was shortened by 4 bases and J by 0 bases, with 11 bases between the two germline ends. Germline V CDR1 and CDR2: SGHRS, YFSETQ. CDR3 length: 15 amino acids. The CDR3 coding sequence is TGCGCCAGCAGCCCCGGGCAGATCTCCTACAATGAGCAGTTCTTC. Translating it yields CASSPGQISYNEQFF.

The genes are TRBV7-2 and TRBJ2-3; D ambiguous. Trimming took off 3 bases at V and 15 bases at J, with 19 bases between the two ends. CDR3 size: 13 residues. Germline loops: CDR1 SGHTA, CDR2 FQGNSA. CDR3 sequence (DNA): TGTGCCAGCAGCTTCCGACTCATTCACCCTCTATATTTT. It translates to CASSFRLIHPLYF.

CDR3 amino acids: CASSQDSLTEVLNYGYTF. The DNA for the CDR3 is TGCGCCAGCAGCCAAGACTCGCTTACAGAAGTTTTAAACTATGGCTACACCTTC. This rearrangement joins TRBV4-1 to TRBJ1-2; D is uncertain. CDR3 length: 18 amino acids. From germline, CDR1 is MGHRA and CDR2 YSYEKL. V was cut by 0 bases and J by 2 bases, with 19 bases left in between.

This clone is a singleton in its sample. This chain uses TRBV10-1 with TRBJ1-1, with D possibly matching TRBD1 (6 bases). V dropped 9 bases and J dropped 4 bases, with 15 bases sitting between them. There are 13 residues in the CDR3. In germline, CDR1 is WNHNN, CDR2 SYGVQD (reference sequence). As DNA, the CDR3 is TGCGCCAGTGGACAGTTCAGGGGCACTGAAGCTTTCTTT. Its protein is CASGQFRGTEAFF.

The V and J genes are TRBV23-1 and TRBJ1-6; possible D gene TRBD1, 6 bases. TRBV23-1 is flagged as an ORF with uncertain function. The CDR3 is 17 amino acids. V lost 4 bases and J 0 bases, leaving 13 bases between the germline ends. The CDR3 region has the DNA TGCGCCAGCAGTCCCGGACAGAGGAGCTCCTATAATTCACCCCTCCACTTT. Translating it yields CASSPGQRSSYNSPLHF.